This entry lists 4 T cell receptor beta chains sequenced from one sample in a study of CD8 T cells in Susac syndrome. Random hexamers were used to reverse transcribe the RNA input (roughly 0.5 to 1 ug). TCRdb re-called the immunoSEQ multiplex PCR reads through MiXCR, storing one row per CDR3 protein. The data contain 95,000 to 150,000 distinct CDR3 sequences, around 96% of them singletons. Sequences were obtained from CD8+ T cells from PBMCs. These receptors were taken from a human donor with Susac syndrome.

This chain joins TRBV6-5 and TRBJ2-7; D not certain. The germline gives CDR1 MNHEY, CDR2 SVGAGI. The CDR3 covers 14 residues. Between the trimmed V and J ends, which lost 2 bases and 1 base, there was a span of 9 bases. The CDR3 loop is CASSYQDGSYEQYF. CDR3 DNA sequence: TGTGCCAGCAGTTACCAGGACGGATCCTACGAGCAGTACTTC.

The rearrangement joins TRBV12-3 or TRBV12-4 to TRBJ2-3; D gene uncertain. The V and J ends lost 2 bases and 0 bases respectively, with 6 bases between them. The CDR3 extends over 14 amino acids. CDR3 loop: CASSLSPSTDTQYF. The CDR3 DNA is TGTGCCAGCAGTTTATCTCCTAGCACAGATACGCAGTATTTT.

This chain joins TRBV20-1 and TRBJ2-7; TRBD2 aligns across 7 bases. The germline V gene encodes CDR1 DFQATT and CDR2 SNEGSKA (reference sequence). The CDR3 is 15 amino acids. The junction had 11 bases not matched to a gene; V was cut back by 6 bases and J by 0 bases. The CDR3, as DNA: TGCAGTGCCGGAGGGAGGGTGGATAGCTCCTACGAGCAGTACTTC. Its translation: CSAGGRVDSSYEQYF.

The chain uses TRBV12-3 or TRBV12-4 and TRBJ1-2; possible D gene TRBD1, 6 bases. Trimming cost V 6 bases and J 2 bases, with 16 bases left between them. This CDR3 spans 15 amino acids. This chain's CDR3 is CASRAGWGANYGYTF. The CDR3 region has the DNA TGTGCCAGCAGAGCGGGGTGGGGGGCGAACTATGGCTACACCTTC.